These T cell receptor beta chains were read from a single sample in a study of early T cells in non-severe SARS-CoV-2 infection. TCRdb reprocessed the 5' RACE reads via MiXCR and lists one record per CDR3 protein. Of 60,000 or so distinct CDR3 sequences in the sample, under 15% were seen once. The sample in question was whole blood, obtained at baseline. These receptors all come from an adult who was a healthcare worker with PCR-confirmed SARS-CoV-2 infection or an uninfected control (not recorded which). The CDR3 runs from the conserved cysteine through the conserved F or W. D genes are given only for firm matches.

D,V,CDR3
TRBD1,TRBV18,CASSPAPGGYEQYF
NA,TRBV6-2/TRBV6-3,CASSSQGPATEAFF
TRBD1,TRBV10-3,CAIGIDRANSPLHF
NA,TRBV19,CASSIAPNTGELFF
NA,TRBV10-3,CAISESDLYYEQYF
NA,TRBV6-6,CASSRFGGAGNTIYF
NA,TRBV12-3/TRBV12-4,CASGLGGAQDTQYF
TRBD1,TRBV7-9,CASSPTDRVNQPQHF
NA,TRBV2,CASSENPGLADTQYF
TRBD1,TRBV6-5,CASSYEGTGVDIQYF
NA,TRBV5-1,CASSPLRLPNEQFF
TRBD1,TRBV6-1,CVSRPRTGGGYEKLFF
TRBD2,TRBV6-6,CASIHGGLAGPANTGELFF
NA,TRBV2,CASSSDRNTGELFF
NA,TRBV12-3/TRBV12-4,CASSLQGIVYEQYF
NA,TRBV28,CASTSSSGSIEAFF
NA,TRBV9,CASSPGTTGNTEAFF
NA,TRBV29-1,CSVLPQDSGSGELFF
TRBD1,TRBV29-1,CSVGDRGNGYTF
TRBD1,TRBV28,CASSPSPRDRGKNEQYF
NA,TRBV19,CASSPRGRSYNEQFF
TRBD1,TRBV12-3/TRBV12-4,CASSTTAGTGYYEQYF
NA,TRBV27,CASSFLSSTFQTQYF
TRBD1,TRBV7-9,CASSLGTGGRGTEAFF
TRBD1,TRBV6-5,CASRARQGSYEQYF
NA,TRBV5-1,CASSTGGAATEAFF
NA,TRBV7-6,CASSPQMGEQYF
NA,TRBV5-1,CASSLEGGYGYTF
NA,TRBV5-1,CASSRLPQDTEAFF
NA,TRBV10-2,CASSESAGVSPLHF
TRBD1,TRBV5-1,CASSTGQGMGTEAFF
TRBD1,TRBV13,CASSPRTGGYEQYF
NA,TRBV7-3,CASSLTASASYNEQFF
NA,TRBV28,CASSLYLGSHTEAFF
NA,TRBV24-1,CATSESGQGYEQYF
NA,TRBV5-1,CASSLGGGDADTQYF
TRBD1,TRBV6-1,CASSEDRGAYNEQFF
NA,TRBV28,CASSLLGESPLHF
NA,TRBV5-1,CASSLDKPLEQYF
NA,TRBV5-1,CASSKTGLRETEAFF
TRBD1,TRBV19,CASTSLGQGISGELFF
TRBD1,TRBV6-6,CASRDRGLLSGNTIYF